This T cell receptor beta chain comes out of a study of cytomegalovirus exposure and HLA in healthy donors. Study background: The 120 or so validation repertoires used a platform that matched the one used for the 500 to 700 first-cohort repertoires, as a later analysis reported.

Libraries were prepared by immunoSEQ multiplex PCR; TCRdb keeps only in-frame clonotypes and omits some of them. Among tens of thousands of clones listed, approximately 84% were seen once. The CDR3 totals 17 residues. The V gene's germline CDR1 is LNHNV and CDR2 YYDKDF (reference sequence). V lost 0 bases to trimming and J lost 3 bases, with 16 bases between them. Sequencing was performed on PBMCs. This rearrangement joins TRBV15 to TRBJ2-3, with D tentatively TRBD1 (5 bases). The clonotype was recovered from a woman aged 18-30 years in good health and CMV-seropositive. The CDR3 reads CATSRDDGQGITDTQYF. The CDR3 coding sequence is TGTGCCACCAGCAGAGATGATGGGCAGGGTATAACAGATACGCAGTATTTT.